This T cell receptor (beta chain) was observed in a study of blood T cell repertoires in COVID-19. Study as a whole: Samples came from the United States, Italy and Spain, spanning acute and convalescent COVID-19. PBMCs, B-cell-depleted T cells, or T cells provided the cDNA or gDNA that made up the material.

The J segment lost 8 bases and the V segment lost 0 bases, leaving 7 bases of the junction unmatched. Germline V gene sequence: CDR1 LGHDT, CDR2 YNNKEL (reference sequence). The CDR3 extends over 15 amino acids. Per the study methods: How many nucleated cells were present was estimated from reference gene primer amplification. Here immunoSEQ multiplex PCR was the method, and the copy in TCRdb shows in-frame clones only, minus some. Clone size and the V and J calls come from that table; the DNA yielded D and trimming. The sample lists fewer than 70,000 clones, roughly 85% seen once, with less than 30% in the top ten.

Source material: peripheral blood. The source is a man aged 50-59 years with acute or convalescent COVID-19. V is TRBV3-1 (or the pseudogene TRBV3-2) and J is TRBJ1-3, with 7 bases matching TRBD1. DNA for the CDR3: TGTGCCAGCAGCCAAGAGGACAGGACGTTTGACACCATATATTTT. The encoded protein is CASSQEDRTFDTIYF.